These T cell receptor beta chains were read from a single sample in a study of T cell responses to AZD1222 COVID-19 vaccine. Profiling relied on immunoSEQ multiplex PCR, and the TCRdb table lists in-frame clones only, not all of them. The sample includes more than 140,000 clones, approximately 95% of them seen just once. Specimen: peripheral blood, collected on day 0 of MenACWY control vaccination. These receptors came from an adult in good health. Both conserved end residues are part of each CDR3. The D gene is left open where the match is weak. Not all rows give a size; the values are once, few, many and, for expanded clones, a class.

-,-,TRBJ1-3,TRBV2,CASSVYRGNTIYF,TGTGCCAGCAGTGTATACAGGGGAAACACCATATATTTT
-,-,TRBJ2-7,TRBV5-4,CASSSEPLISTYEQYF,TGTGCCAGCAGCTCCGAGCCACTAATTTCTACCTACGAGCAGTACTTC
-,-,TRBJ1-3,TRBV9,CASSVASLASSGNTIYF,TGTGCCAGCAGCGTAGCTAGTCTTGCCAGCTCTGGAAACACCATATATTTT
-,-,TRBJ1-5,TRBV6-2/TRBV6-3,CASSFQGDQPQHF,TGTGCCAGCAGTTTCCAGGGTGATCAGCCCCAGCATTTT
-,-,TRBJ2-1,TRBV5-4,CASSAKTTGGTTGNEQFF,TGTGCCAGCAGCGCGAAAACTACAGGGGGGACTACAGGGAATGAGCAGTTCTTC
-,-,TRBJ1-3,TRBV5-5,CASSVLGDWTNTIYF,TGTGCCAGCAGCGTATTAGGGGATTGGACAAACACCATATATTTT
TRBD2,-,TRBJ2-7,TRBV6-1,CASSEGLAGVYEQYF,TGTGCCAGCAGTGAGGGACTAGCGGGAGTCTACGAGCAGTACTTC
-,few,TRBJ2-7,TRBV5-4,CASSSGPQAYEQYF,TGTGCCAGCAGTTCTGGACCCCAAGCCTACGAGCAGTACTTC
TRBD1,-,TRBJ2-7,TRBV6-5,CASRSGGSYEQYF,TGTGCCAGCAGATCAGGGGGTTCCTACGAGCAGTACTTC
-,-,TRBJ1-1,TRBV2,CASSLQGNTEAFF,TGTGCCAGCAGTCTACAGGGGAACACTGAAGCTTTCTTT
-,-,TRBJ1-1,TRBV28,CASTGPGVEAFF,TGTGCCAGCACCGGCCCGGGAGTTGAAGCTTTCTTT
TRBD1,-,TRBJ2-1,TRBV2,CASSVDRGWNEQFF,TGTGCCAGCTCCGTCGACAGGGGTTGGAATGAGCAGTTCTTC
TRBD1,once,TRBJ1-1,TRBV7-2,CASSSQQGLTEAFF,TGTGCCAGCAGCTCCCAACAGGGGCTCACTGAAGCTTTCTTT
-,-,TRBJ1-2,TRBV18,CASSSGRPSYGYTF,TGTGCCAGCTCCTCGGGGAGGCCGTCCTATGGCTACACCTTC
-,-,TRBJ2-5,TRBV5-1,CASSSAQGQPPRETQYF,TGCGCCAGCAGCTCGGCCCAGGGACAACCCCCGAGAGAGACCCAGTACTTC
TRBD1,-,TRBJ1-1,TRBV5-5,CASSPGTGYEAFF,TGTGCCAGCAGCCCCGGGACAGGATATGAAGCTTTCTTT
TRBD1,-,TRBJ2-4,TRBV7-6,CASSLVSGGPKNIQYF,TGTGCCAGCAGCTTAGTTTCAGGGGGCCCCAAAAACATTCAGTACTTC
-,-,TRBJ1-3,TRBV5-1,CASSLGPGGPGNTIYF,TGCGCCAGCAGCTTGGGACCGGGGGGCCCTGGAAACACCATATATTTT
TRBD2,few,TRBJ2-1,TRBV5-1,CASSPRVAGVDEQFF,TGCGCCAGCAGCCCCCGGGTAGCGGGGGTGGATGAGCAGTTCTTC
-,-,TRBJ2-7,TRBV12-5,CASGFGNGLGGEQYF,-
-,-,TRBJ2-1,TRBV11-3,CASSLYDFSEEQFF,TGTGCCAGCAGCTTATATGACTTTTCGGAGGAGCAGTTCTTC
TRBD1,-,TRBJ2-7,TRBV27,CASSLSGHRGHKQYF,TGTGCCAGCAGTCTATCCGGACACAGGGGGCATAAGCAGTACTTC
TRBD2,-,TRBJ2-3,TRBV19,CASSNSGRMTDTQYF,TGTGCCAGTAGTAATAGCGGGAGAATGACAGATACGCAGTATTTT
TRBD1,-,TRBJ1-6,TRBV3-1/TRBV3-2,CASSQGQGNSPLHF,TGTGCCAGCAGCCAAGGACAGGGGAATTCACCCCTCCACTTT
-,once,TRBJ1-1,TRBV7-8,CASSLVRGRYTEAFF,TGTGCCAGCAGCTTAGTTCGGGGGAGGTACACTGAAGCTTTCTTT
TRBD1,once,TRBJ1-1,TRBV2,CASSEYIAGGAFF,TGTGCCAGCAGTGAATATATCGCAGGGGGAGCTTTCTTT
-,-,TRBJ1-2,TRBV15,CATSRGQTGTGYTF,TGTGCCACCAGCAGAGGCCAAACAGGGACTGGCTACACCTTC
-,-,TRBJ2-7,TRBV5-6,CASSFSGAVYEQYF,TGTGCCAGCAGCTTTTCTGGAGCAGTCTACGAGCAGTACTTC
-,-,TRBJ1-1,TRBV16,CASGIGTPSSMNTEAFF,TGTGCCAGCGGCATTGGGACTCCTTCCTCCATGAACACTGAAGCTTTCTTT
TRBD1,-,TRBJ1-5,TRBV2,CASRVYRGPQPQHF,TGTGCCAGCAGGGTTTACAGGGGGCCTCAGCCCCAGCATTTT
-,-,TRBJ2-7,TRBV29-1,CSVVRGANSYEQYF,TGCAGCGTTGTACGGGGGGCTAACTCCTACGAGCAGTACTTC
-,once,TRBJ1-6,TRBV12-5,CASGLVDSPLHF,TGTGCTAGTGGTTTGGTCGATTCACCCCTCCACTTT
TRBD2,-,TRBJ2-5,TRBV19,CASSSGRQETQYF,TGTGCCAGTAGTAGCGGGAGACAAGAGACCCAGTACTTC
-,-,TRBJ2-7,TRBV7-8,CASSLVPRLMSSYEQYF,TGTGCCAGCAGCTTAGTTCCGCGCCTGATGTCATCCTACGAGCAGTACTTC
-,-,TRBJ1-5,TRBV27,CASSLGWGVQPQHF,TGTGCCAGCAGTTTGGGGTGGGGGGTGCAGCCCCAGCATTTT
-,-,TRBJ1-2,TRBV15,CATSRGGDGYTF,TGTGCCACCAGCAGAGGGGGGGATGGCTACACCTTC
-,-,TRBJ2-2,TRBV9,CASSGRGNTGELFF,TGTGCCAGCTCCGGTAGGGGAAACACCGGGGAGCTGTTTTTT
TRBD1,-,TRBJ1-2,TRBV27,CASSATGGLGYTF,TGTGCCAGCAGTGCCACAGGGGGCCTTGGCTACACCTTC
-,-,TRBJ1-2,TRBV7-2,CASSPHPGQPGYTF,TGTGCCAGCAGCCCCCATCCGGGACAACCTGGCTACACCTTC
-,-,TRBJ1-2,TRBV6-2/TRBV6-3,CASSRRLGRYGYTF,TGTGCCAGCAGTCGACGCCTGGGGCGGTATGGCTACACCTTC
-,-,TRBJ2-1,TRBV29-1,CSVGGIYNEQFF,TGCAGCGTGGGCGGTATCTACAATGAGCAGTTCTTC
-,-,TRBJ1-4,TRBV14,CASSQSDGFGEKLFF,TGTGCCAGCAGCCAATCGGACGGTTTTGGGGAAAAACTGTTTTTT
-,-,TRBJ1-6,TRBV19,CASSIGQGNSPLHF,TGTGCCAGTAGTATAGGTCAGGGGAATTCACCCCTCCACTTT
-,-,TRBJ1-3,TRBV15,CATSSTPQAGTRDTIYF,TGTGCCACCAGCTCAACCCCACAGGCGGGGACTCGGGACACCATATATTTT
-,-,TRBJ1-5,TRBV2,CASRDRYNQPQHF,TGTGCCAGCAGAGACAGGTACAATCAGCCCCAGCATTTT
-,-,TRBJ1-1,TRBV27,CASSLSPGGVAFF,TGTGCCAGCAGTTTATCCCCGGGAGGTGTAGCTTTCTTT
TRBD1,-,TRBJ2-7,TRBV5-1,CASSNAGMAGGGEQYF,TGCGCCAGCAGCAACGCTGGGATGGCAGGGGGCGGCGAGCAGTACTTC
TRBD2,-,TRBJ2-1,TRBV6-4,CASSGREANEQFF,TGTGCCAGCAGTGGCCGGGAGGCGAATGAGCAGTTCTTC
-,-,TRBJ1-5,TRBV5-1,CASSLTDRRGPQHF,TGCGCCAGCAGCTTAACGGACCGACGCGGCCCCCAGCATTTT
-,-,TRBJ1-1,TRBV14,CASSRRNDPTTEAFF,TGTGCCAGCAGCCGGCGGAATGACCCAACCACTGAAGCTTTCTTT
-,-,TRBJ2-4,TRBV27,CASSLSWDRKQYF,TGTGCCAGCAGTTTATCGTGGGACCGTAAACAGTACTTC
TRBD1,-,TRBJ1-1,TRBV18,CASSPNRGNTEAFF,TGTGCCAGCTCACCTAACAGGGGAAACACTGAAGCTTTCTTT
-,-,TRBJ2-7,TRBV6-5,CASSRGQAYEQYF,TGTGCCAGCAGCAGGGGACAAGCCTACGAGCAGTACTTC
-,-,TRBJ1-2,TRBV6-1,CASSQTAVYGYTF,TGTGCCAGCAGTCAAACAGCCGTCTATGGCTACACCTTC
-,-,TRBJ1-1,TRBV27,CASSLYSGASTEAFF,TGTGCCAGCAGTTTATATTCGGGGGCGAGCACTGAAGCTTTCTTT